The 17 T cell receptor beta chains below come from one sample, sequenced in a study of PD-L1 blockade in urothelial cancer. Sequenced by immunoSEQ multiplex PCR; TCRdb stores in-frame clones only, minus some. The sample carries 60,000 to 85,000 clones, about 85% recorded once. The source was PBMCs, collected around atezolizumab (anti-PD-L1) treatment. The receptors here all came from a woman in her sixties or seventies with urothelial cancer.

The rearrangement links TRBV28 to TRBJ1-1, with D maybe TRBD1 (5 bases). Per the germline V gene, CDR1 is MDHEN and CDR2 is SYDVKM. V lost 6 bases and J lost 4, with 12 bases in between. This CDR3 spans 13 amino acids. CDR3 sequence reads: CASRTMGRTEAFF. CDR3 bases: TGTGCCAGCAGAACTATGGGGCGCACTGAAGCTTTCTTT.

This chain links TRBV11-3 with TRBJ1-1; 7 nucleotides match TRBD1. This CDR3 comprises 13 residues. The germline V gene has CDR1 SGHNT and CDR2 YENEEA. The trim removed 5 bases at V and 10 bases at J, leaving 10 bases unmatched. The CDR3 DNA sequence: TGTGCCAGCAGCCCTCGGACAGGCGAAGTAGCTTTCTTT. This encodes CASSPRTGEVAFF.

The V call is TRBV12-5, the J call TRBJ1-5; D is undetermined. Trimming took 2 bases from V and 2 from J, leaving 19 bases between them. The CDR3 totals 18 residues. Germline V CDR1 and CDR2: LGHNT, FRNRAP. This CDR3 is CASGLQEAHLVCNQPQHF. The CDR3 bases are TGTGCTAGTGGTTTGCAAGAAGCTCACCTGGTTTGCAATCAGCCCCAGCATTTT.

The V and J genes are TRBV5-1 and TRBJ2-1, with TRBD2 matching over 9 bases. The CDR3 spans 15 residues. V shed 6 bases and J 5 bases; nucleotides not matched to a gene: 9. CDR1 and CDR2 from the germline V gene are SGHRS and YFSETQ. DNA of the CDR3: TGCGCCAGCACCGCACTAGCGGGCGTACACAATGAGCAGTTCTTC. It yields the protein CASTALAGVHNEQFF.

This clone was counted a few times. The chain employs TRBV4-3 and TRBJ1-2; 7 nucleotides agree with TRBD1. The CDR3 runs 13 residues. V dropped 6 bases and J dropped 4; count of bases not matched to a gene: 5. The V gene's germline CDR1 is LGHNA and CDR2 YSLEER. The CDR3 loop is CASREGAGYGYTF. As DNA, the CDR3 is TGCGCCAGCAGAGAGGGGGCGGGCTATGGCTACACCTTC.

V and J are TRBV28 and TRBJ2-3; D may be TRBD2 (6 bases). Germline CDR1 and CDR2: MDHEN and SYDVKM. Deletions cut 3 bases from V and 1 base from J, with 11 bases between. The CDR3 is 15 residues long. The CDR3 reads CASSFGGHGTDTQYF. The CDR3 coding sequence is TGTGCCAGCAGTTTCGGGGGTCATGGCACAGATACGCAGTATTTT.

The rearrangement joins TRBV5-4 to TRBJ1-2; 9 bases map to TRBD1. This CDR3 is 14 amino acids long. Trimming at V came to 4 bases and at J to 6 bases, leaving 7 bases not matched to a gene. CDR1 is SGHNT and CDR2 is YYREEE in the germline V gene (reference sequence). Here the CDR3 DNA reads TGTGCCAGCAGCCGACAGGGGGGTTTTGATGGCTACACCTTC. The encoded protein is CASSRQGGFDGYTF. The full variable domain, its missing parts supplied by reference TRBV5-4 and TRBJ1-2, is ETGVTQSPTHLIKTRGQQVTLRCSSQSGHNTVSWYQQALGQGPQFIFQYYREEENGRGNFPPRFSGLQFPNYSSELNVNALELDDSALYLCASSRQGGFDGYTFGSGTRLTVV.

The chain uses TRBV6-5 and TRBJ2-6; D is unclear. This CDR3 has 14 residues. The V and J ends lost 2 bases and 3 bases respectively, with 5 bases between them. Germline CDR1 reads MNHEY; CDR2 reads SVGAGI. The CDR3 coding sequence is TGTGCCAGCAGTTACCACTTTGGGGCCAACGTCCTGACTTTC. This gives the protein CASSYHFGANVLTF.

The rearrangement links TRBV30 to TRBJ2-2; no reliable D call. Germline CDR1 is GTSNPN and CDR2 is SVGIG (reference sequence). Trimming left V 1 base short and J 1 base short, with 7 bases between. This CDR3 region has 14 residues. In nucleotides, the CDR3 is TGTGCCTGGAGTGGGTCCAGGAACACCGGGGAGCTGTTTTTT. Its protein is CAWSGSRNTGELFF.

This CDR3 is CASSLLLVGGARETQYF. The CDR3 DNA follows: TGTGCCAGCAGCTTACTGTTGGTGGGGGGAGCGCGGGAGACCCAGTACTTC. The rearrangement links TRBV7-9 to TRBJ2-5; D may be TRBD2 (6 bases). V was pared by 2 bases and J by 5 bases, with 21 bases between. The CDR3 is 17 amino acids. The germline V gene has CDR1 SEHNR and CDR2 FQNEAQ (reference sequence).

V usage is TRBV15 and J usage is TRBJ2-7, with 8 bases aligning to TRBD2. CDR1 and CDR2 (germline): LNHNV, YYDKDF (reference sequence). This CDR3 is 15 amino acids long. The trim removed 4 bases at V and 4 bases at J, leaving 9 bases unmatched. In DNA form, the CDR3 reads TGTGCCACCAGCAACTTCGGCGGGAGGCTATACGAGCAGTACTTC. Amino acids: CATSNFGGRLYEQYF.

The CDR3 coding sequence is TGTGCCAGCACCGGACAGGGATATGGGGAGCCCCAGCATTTT. It codes for CASTGQGYGEPQHF. V gene TRBV28 combines with J gene TRBJ1-5; 8 nucleotides match TRBD1. This CDR3 has 14 residues. CDR1 is MDHEN, CDR2 SYDVKM, per germline. The V and J ends lost 7 bases and 8 bases, in that order; junction bases with no gene match: 10.

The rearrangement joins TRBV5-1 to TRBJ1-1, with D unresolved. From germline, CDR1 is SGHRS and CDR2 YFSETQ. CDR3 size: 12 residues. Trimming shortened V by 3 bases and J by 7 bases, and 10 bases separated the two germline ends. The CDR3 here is CASSSNGFEAFF. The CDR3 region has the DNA TGCGCCAGCAGCTCCAACGGGTTTGAAGCTTTCTTT.

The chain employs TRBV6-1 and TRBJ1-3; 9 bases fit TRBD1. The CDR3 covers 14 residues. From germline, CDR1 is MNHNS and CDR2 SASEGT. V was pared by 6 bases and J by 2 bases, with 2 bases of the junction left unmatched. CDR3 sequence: CASSRDRAGNTIYF. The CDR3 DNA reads TGTGCCAGCAGCCGGGACAGGGCTGGAAACACCATATATTTT.

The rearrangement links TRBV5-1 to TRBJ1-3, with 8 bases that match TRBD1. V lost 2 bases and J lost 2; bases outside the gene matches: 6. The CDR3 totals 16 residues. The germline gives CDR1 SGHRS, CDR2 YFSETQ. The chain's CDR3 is CASSFRGPGTGNTIYF. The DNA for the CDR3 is TGCGCCAGCAGCTTCAGGGGGCCCGGGACTGGAAACACCATATATTTT.

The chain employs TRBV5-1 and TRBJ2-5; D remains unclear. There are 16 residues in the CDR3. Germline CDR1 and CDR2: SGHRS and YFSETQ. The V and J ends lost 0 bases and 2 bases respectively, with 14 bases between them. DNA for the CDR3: TGCGCCAGCAGCTTGGATTTCGCGACTGGGCAAGAGACCCAGTACTTC. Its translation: CASSLDFATGQETQYF.

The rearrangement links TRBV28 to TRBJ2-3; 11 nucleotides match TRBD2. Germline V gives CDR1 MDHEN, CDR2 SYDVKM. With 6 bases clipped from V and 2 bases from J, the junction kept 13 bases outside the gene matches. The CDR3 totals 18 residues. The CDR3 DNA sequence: TGTGCCAGCAGCCTCCTTCAGTCGACTAGCGGGGCCACAGATACGCAGTATTTT. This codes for CASSLLQSTSGATDTQYF. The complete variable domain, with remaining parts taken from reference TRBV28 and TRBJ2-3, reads DVKVTQSSRYLVKRTGEKVFLECVQDMDHENMFWYRQDPGLGLRLIYFSYDVKMKEKGDIPEGYSVSREKKERFSLILESASTNQTSMYLCASSLLQSTSGATDTQYFGPGTRLTVL.